Listed below are T cell receptor beta chains from one sample, sequenced in a study of blood T cell repertoires in COVID-19. Profiling relied on immunoSEQ multiplex PCR, and the TCRdb table lists in-frame clones only, not all of them. The table shows approximately 150,000 clones, with approximately 84% occurring only once. Sequencing used peripheral blood. The receptor set was obtained from a woman older than 75 with acute or convalescent COVID-19. Each CDR3 is given with its conserved first and last residue. Each record gives: J gene, clone size, D gene, V gene, CDR3 DNA, CDR3 protein. D genes are given only for firm matches. The size field is filled for only some rows; it gives once, few, many or a size class.

>TRBJ2-1|few|-|TRBV30
TGTGCCTGGAGTGTATTGACAGGTTTACCCTACAATGAGCAGTTCTTC
CAWSVLTGLPYNEQFF
>TRBJ1-1|-|-|TRBV18
TGTGCCAGCTCACTCTTAGGACAGGAAGCTTTCTTT
CASSLLGQEAFF
>TRBJ2-7|-|TRBD2|TRBV4-1
TGCGCCAGCAGCCAGCCCCCTAGCGGGAGCTACGAGCAGTACTTC
CASSQPPSGSYEQYF
>TRBJ1-4|-|-|TRBV7-2
TGTGCCAGCAGCTTAGTCGGTCGCTACGGTGAAAAACTGTTTTTT
CASSLVGRYGEKLFF
>TRBJ1-5|-|-|TRBV7-2
TGTGCCAGCAGCTTAGGTGGCAGGGGCAGTCAGCCCCAGCATTTT
CASSLGGRGSQPQHF
>TRBJ1-1|few|TRBD1|TRBV6-5
TGTGCCAGCAGTTACGGGTTCGGGACAGGTGGTACTGAAGCTTTCTTT
CASSYGFGTGGTEAFF
>TRBJ1-2|-|TRBD1|TRBV7-2
TGTGCCAGCAGCTTACAGGGGGACAGGGGCTATGGCTACACCTTC
CASSLQGDRGYGYTF
>TRBJ1-2|-|TRBD1|TRBV9
TGTGCCAGCAGCTTCGGGACAGGGTTTTCTGGCTACACCTTC
CASSFGTGFSGYTF
>TRBJ2-5|-|TRBD2|TRBV7-2
TGTGCCAGCAGCTTAGAAAGCGGGAGGCGGGAGACCCAGTACTTC
CASSLESGRRETQYF
>TRBJ2-1|many|-|TRBV6-1
TGTGCCAGCAGTGAAATGTCGGCAGGTCGGTTCTTC
CASSEMSAGRFF
>TRBJ2-1|-|TRBD2|TRBV11-2
TGTGCCAGCAGCGGCACTAGCGCAGGTGAGCAGTTCTTC
CASSGTSAGEQFF
>TRBJ2-7|-|TRBD2|TRBV4-3
TGCGCCAGCAGCCAAGCGGCGGGGGTAGGCTACGAGCAGTACTTC
CASSQAAGVGYEQYF
>TRBJ2-1|-|TRBD2|TRBV5-1
TGCGCCAGCAGCTTGGGACTAGCGGGGGCGCGGGATGAGCAGTTCTTC
CASSLGLAGARDEQFF
>TRBJ1-2|-|-|TRBV7-2
TGTGCCAGCAGCTTATCCCCGGCCGAGGGAGCTAACTATGGCTACACCTTC
CASSLSPAEGANYGYTF
>TRBJ2-7|-|-|TRBV7-9
TGTGCCAGCAGCCCGCGGGGAACAGTCTACGAGCAGTACTTC
CASSPRGTVYEQYF
>TRBJ1-1|once|TRBD1|TRBV7-6
TGTGCCAGCCGGGGACAGGGGTCTCCTGAAGCTTTCTTT
CASRGQGSPEAFF
>TRBJ2-7|-|TRBD2|TRBV7-8
TGTGCCAGCAGCTTAGCGGGAGGGCTTTACGAGCAGTACTTC
CASSLAGGLYEQYF
>TRBJ1-2|once|TRBD1|TRBV2
TGTGCCAGCAGCGGACAAGGGACAGCTACTAACTATGGCTACACCTTC
CASSGQGTATNYGYTF
>TRBJ2-7|-|TRBD1|TRBV5-8
TGTGCCAGCAGCCCTCGGGACAGGGGGATCCACGAGCAGTACTTC
CASSPRDRGIHEQYF
>TRBJ1-5|-|TRBD1|TRBV6-2/TRBV6-3
TGTGCCAGCAGTCCACGGGGACAGGTCAATCAGCCCCAGCATTTT
CASSPRGQVNQPQHF
>TRBJ2-1|once|-|TRBV24-1
TGTGCCGCCAGTGACAGTCGGACAGAGGGCCCGTTCAATGAGCAGTTCTTC
CAASDSRTEGPFNEQFF
>TRBJ1-5|-|-|TRBV2
TGTGCCAGCAGTGATCCAGGAAAAAATCAGCCCCAGCATTTT
CASSDPGKNQPQHF
>TRBJ2-1|-|-|TRBV2
TGTGCCAGCAGTGATCGGCGGAGTAGCTCCTACAATGAGCAGTTCTTC
CASSDRRSSSYNEQFF
>TRBJ2-3|-|TRBD2|TRBV4-3
TGCGCCAGCAGCCAATTACTAGCGGGAGATCCAAAGGATACGCAGTATTTT
CASSQLLAGDPKDTQYF
>TRBJ1-5|-|-|TRBV19
TGTGCTACCCCCCGAGGGAAGGTGGGCAATCAGCCCCAGCATTTT
CATPRGKVGNQPQHF
>TRBJ1-4|-|-|TRBV10-3
TGTGCCATCAGCCGTGGCGGTGAATTTGAAAAACTGTTTTTT
CAISRGGEFEKLFF
>TRBJ2-7|-|-|TRBV7-2
TGTGCCAGCAGCTTAGGGCTCTCCTACGAGCAGTACTTC
CASSLGLSYEQYF
>TRBJ1-2|-|TRBD1|TRBV6-5
TGTGCCAGCAGACAGCGACAGGGTTATGGCTACACCTTC
CASRQRQGYGYTF
>TRBJ1-1|once|-|TRBV4-1
TGCGCCAGCAGCCAAGAAACGGGGTTGAACACTGAAGCTTTCTTT
CASSQETGLNTEAFF
>TRBJ2-3|-|TRBD1|TRBV7-9
TGTGCCAGCAGCTTTAAGACAGGGGGAGCGGCAGATACGCAGTATTTT
CASSFKTGGAADTQYF
>TRBJ2-7|-|TRBD1|TRBV30
TGTGCCTGGAGTCGCCGGGACAGGGGTCGCTACGAGCAGTACTTC
CAWSRRDRGRYEQYF
>TRBJ1-6|-|TRBD1|TRBV20-1
TGCAGTGCTGGTGGCGGACAGGGCCTTAATTCACCCCTCCACTTT
CSAGGGQGLNSPLHF
>TRBJ2-7|-|TRBD2|TRBV19
TGTGCCAGTCCACTACTAGCGGGAGGGCCGGTGGCCTACGAGCAGTACTTC
CASPLLAGGPVAYEQYF
>TRBJ2-2|-|TRBD2|TRBV14
TGTGCCAGCAGCCGCCGCGGGGGTCACGGGGAGCTGTTTTTT
CASSRRGGHGELFF
>TRBJ2-1|-|TRBD2|TRBV5-1
TGCGCCAGCCAAAGACTAGCGGGAGGCTCCAATGAGCAGTTCTTC
CASQRLAGGSNEQFF
>TRBJ1-4|-|-|TRBV7-9
TGTGCCAGCAGCTGGGGGGGCCAGAATGAAAAACTGTTTTTT
CASSWGGQNEKLFF
>TRBJ1-6|-|-|TRBV6-5
TGTGCCAGCAGTTACTCGAACCGGGAGGCACCCCTCCACTTT
CASSYSNREAPLHF
>TRBJ2-7|-|-|TRBV3-1/TRBV3-2
TGTGCCAGCAGCCAATTAAGGTGGTTGCGGCGCGAGCAGTACTTC
CASSQLRWLRREQYF
>TRBJ2-3|-|-|TRBV11-2
TGTGCCAGCAGCGACAGAGGTTTCACAGATACGCAGTATTTT
CASSDRGFTDTQYF
>TRBJ2-7|-|-|TRBV11-2
TGTGCCAGCAGCTTCGCCGCGTCAGGGCAGTACTTC
CASSFAASGQYF
>TRBJ1-2|few|-|TRBV2
TGTGCCAGCAGTTCTCAGGGGTACTCGAGCTATGGCTACACCTTC
CASSSQGYSSYGYTF
>TRBJ2-7|-|TRBD1|TRBV6-5
TGTGCCAGCAGTTACGGGACAGGGATAACCTACGAGCAGTACTTC
CASSYGTGITYEQYF
>TRBJ2-2|-|TRBD1|TRBV10-3
TGTGCCATCAGTTCGACCGGGACAGGGGTCACCGGGGAGCTGTTTTTT
CAISSTGTGVTGELFF
>TRBJ2-2|-|TRBD2|TRBV6-5
TGTGCCAGCATTAGGGAAGCGGGAGTTACCGGGGAGCTGTTTTTT
CASIREAGVTGELFF
>TRBJ2-7|-|-|TRBV5-1
TGCGCCAGCAGCCAGCAGCGGGCCTACGAGCAGTACTTC
CASSQQRAYEQYF
>TRBJ2-7|once|-|TRBV2
TGTGCCAGCAAGGACACCTATTCCTACGAGCAGTACTTC
CASKDTYSYEQYF
>TRBJ2-3|-|-|TRBV6-5
TGTGCCAGCAGTCCCGACAGGTCTAGCACAGATACGCAGTATTTT
CASSPDRSSTDTQYF
>TRBJ1-1|-|TRBD1|TRBV29-1
TGCACTGCGCGGACAGGGAAGGCTTACACTGAAGCTTTCTTT
CTARTGKAYTEAFF
>TRBJ1-2|-|TRBD1|TRBV6-1
TGTGCCAGCAGTGAAAATGCCAGGGGGCGCAGCTACTATGGCTACACCTTC
CASSENARGRSYYGYTF
>TRBJ2-6|few|-|TRBV7-2
TGTGCCAGCAGCTCCCACCCGGGCTCTGGGGCCAACGTCCTGACTTTC
CASSSHPGSGANVLTF
>TRBJ2-3|-|TRBD1|TRBV6-2/TRBV6-3
TGTGCCAGCAGTGACCGAAGACCGGGACAGGGGGACACAGATACGCAGTATTTT
CASSDRRPGQGDTDTQYF
>TRBJ2-2|-|TRBD2|TRBV19
TGTGCCAGTAGTACCGCGGCCCTAGCGGGAGGCCAGAGAACCGGGGAGCTGTTTTTT
CASSTAALAGGQRTGELFF
>TRBJ1-2|-|-|TRBV29-1
TGCAGCGTTGACGGGGAGAGTGGCTATGGCTACACCTTC
CSVDGESGYGYTF
>TRBJ1-1|once|TRBD1|TRBV5-6
TGTGCCAGCAGTTCCGGGACAGGGGGTAGCACTGAAGCTTTCTTT
CASSSGTGGSTEAFF
>TRBJ1-6|-|-|TRBV3-1/TRBV3-2
TGTGCCAGCAGGAAGTCGGAGGTGGGGGGTTCACCCCTCCACTTT
CASRKSEVGGSPLHF